These T cell receptor beta chains were read from a single sample in a study of CD8 T cells in Susac syndrome. TCRdb recomputed calls from the immunoSEQ multiplex PCR reads with MiXCR, one row per CDR3 protein. The sample yields 150,000 or so distinct CDR3 sequences, approximately 94% seen once. Sequencing used CD4+ T cells from PBMCs. The source of these receptors is a human donor with multiple sclerosis. The CDR3 runs from the conserved cysteine through the conserved F or W. D genes are given only for firm matches. Rows give clone size only sometimes, using once, few, many, or a class for an expanded clone.

>.|.|TRBV20-1|TRBJ2-2
TGCAGTGCTAGCCAGCCATACACCGGGGAGCTGTTTTTT
CSASQPYTGELFF
>.|TRBD2|TRBV5-1|TRBJ2-1
TGCGCCAGCAGCTTGCCTAGCGGGCTAAGCTCCTACAATGAGCAGTTCTTC
CASSLPSGLSSYNEQFF
>.|.|TRBV7-2|TRBJ2-5
TGTGCCAGCAGCCATCGGGCAGGGTCCCAAGAGACCCAGTACTTC
CASSHRAGSQETQYF
>.|.|TRBV30|TRBJ1-1
TGTGCCTGGAGTGTCCAGGATCGGGGCACTGAAGTTTTCTTT
CAWSVQDRGTEVFF
>.|.|TRBV20-1|TRBJ2-5
TGCAGTGCCGCCGGGACCGGAGCAGAGACCCAGTACTTC
CSAAGTGAETQYF
>.|.|TRBV20-1|TRBJ2-7
TGCAGTGCTAGCGGGGGCCGGGACGAGCAGTACTTC
CSASGGRDEQYF
>.|TRBD2|TRBV15|TRBJ2-7
TGTGCCACCAGCAGACGGACTAGCGGAGGGAACTACGAGCAGTACTTC
CATSRRTSGGNYEQYF
>.|.|TRBV6-5|TRBJ2-2
TGTGCCAGCAGTTACTCGCTTTGGGATAGCGGGGAGCTGTTTTTT
CASSYSLWDSGELFF
>.|.|TRBV5-6|TRBJ2-3
TGTGCCAGCAGCTCCGGTCGGGCAGATACGCAGTATTTT
CASSSGRADTQYF
>.|.|TRBV2|TRBJ2-1
TGTGCCAGCCGATTAGACAGCGGAGGTGAGCAGTTCTTC
CASRLDSGGEQFF
>.|.|TRBV5-1|TRBJ2-3
TGCGCCAGCAGCTTGGCCGGGTGGGCAGACACAGATACGCAGTATTTT
CASSLAGWADTDTQYF
>.|.|TRBV27|TRBJ2-1
TGTGCCAGCAGTCCGGCAGGTCATGGTCGCTACAATGAGCAGTTCTTC
CASSPAGHGRYNEQFF
>.|.|TRBV19|TRBJ1-1
TGTGCCAGTAGTATTAGGAACAGTGCGGGGACTGAAGCTTTCTTT
CASSIRNSAGTEAFF
>once|TRBD2|TRBV12-3/TRBV12-4|TRBJ2-1
TGTGCCAGCAGTTACCTAGCGGGAGCAGGTGAGCAGTTCTTC
CASSYLAGAGEQFF
>once|.|TRBV28|TRBJ2-2
TGTGCCAGCGGGGGAGTGAGGGAGCTGTTTTTT
CASGGVRELFF
>.|.|TRBV7-9|TRBJ1-4
TGTGCCAGCAGCTTGGGTCTTAATGAAAAACTGTTTTTT
CASSLGLNEKLFF
>once|.|TRBV14|TRBJ1-1
TGTGCCAGCAGCCAACCGAACACTGAAGCTTTCTTT
CASSQPNTEAFF
>.|.|TRBV6-1|TRBJ1-4
TGTGCCAGCGCTTCCAGGAGTATTGAAAAACTGTTTTTT
CASASRSIEKLFF